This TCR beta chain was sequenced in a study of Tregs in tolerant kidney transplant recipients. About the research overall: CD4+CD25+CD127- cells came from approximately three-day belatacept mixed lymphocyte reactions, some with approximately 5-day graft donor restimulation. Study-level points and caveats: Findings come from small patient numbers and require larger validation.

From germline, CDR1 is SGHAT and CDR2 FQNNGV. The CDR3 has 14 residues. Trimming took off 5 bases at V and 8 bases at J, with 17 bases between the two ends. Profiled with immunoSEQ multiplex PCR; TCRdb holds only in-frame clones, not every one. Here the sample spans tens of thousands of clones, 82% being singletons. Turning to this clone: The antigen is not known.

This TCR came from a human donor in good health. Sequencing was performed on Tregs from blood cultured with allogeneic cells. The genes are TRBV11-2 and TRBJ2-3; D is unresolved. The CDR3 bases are TGTGCCAGCAGCCCAGATTTGGGTTCCGGTACGCAGTATTTT. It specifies CASSPDLGSGTQYF.